One sample yielded the 9 T cell receptor beta chains listed below, sequenced in a study of identical twins. Each CDR3 protein gets one entry after TCRdb re-called the 5' RACE reads with MiXCR. The sample includes roughly 1,500,000 distinct CDR3 sequences, less than 40% of them seen just once. The sequenced material came from cord blood. All receptors derive from a newborn girl in good health.

V usage is TRBV3-1 and J usage is TRBJ2-7; the D gene is possibly TRBD1 (6 bases). Germline values: CDR1 LGHDT, CDR2 YNNKEL (reference sequence). V was cut by 2 bases and J by 7 bases, with 18 bases left in between. The CDR3 sequence is 15 residues long. Here the CDR3 reads CASSQHRVGYNEQYF. The DNA for the CDR3 is TGTGCCAGCAGCCAACACAGGGTTGGCTACAATGAGCAGTACTTC.

The chain has TRBV29-1 and TRBJ2-3; tentative D call: TRBD1 (5 bases). The CDR3 is 14 residues long. Trimming stripped 4 bases from V and 0 bases from J, with 11 bases between. CDR1 and CDR2 from the germline V gene are SQVTM and ANQGSEA. The CDR3 coding sequence is TGCAGCGTTGTGTCTCAGGGCAGCACAGATACGCAGTATTTT. This codes for CSVVSQGSTDTQYF.

This clonotype has only a few counts. This chain links TRBV5-6 with TRBJ1-2; maybe TRBD1 (5 bases). The CDR3 has 13 residues. Germline V gene lookup returns CDR1 SGHDT and CDR2 YYEEEE. V was pared by 2 bases and J by 4 bases, with 9 bases between. The chain's CDR3 is CASSFRDFYGYTF. The CDR3 bases are TGTGCCAGCAGCTTCAGGGACTTCTATGGCTACACCTTC.

This clonotype was counted a few times. The V gene is TRBV20-1, the J gene TRBJ1-5, with a weak D call TRBD1 (5 bases). The CDR3 extends over 15 amino acids. The V gene lost 5 bases and the J gene lost 7 bases, with 21 bases spanning the gap. The germline gives CDR1 DFQATT, CDR2 SNEGSKA (reference sequence). The CDR3: CSAPQGPGVRQPQHF. In DNA, the CDR3 is TGCAGTGCTCCTCAAGGACCGGGGGTCAGGCAGCCCCAGCATTTT.

The chain recombines TRBV20-1 with TRBJ2-1; TRBD2 matches at 9 bases. The J call could be wrong; TRBJ2-7 is a better fit for the DNA end. The CDR3 totals 14 residues. Germline lookup yields CDR1 DFQATT and CDR2 SNEGSKA (reference sequence). The CDR3 DNA reads as TGCAGTGCTAGTAAGCGGGGGGAGTACAATGAGCAGTACTTC. Residues: CSASKRGEYNEQYF.

This clonotype has more than one count but fewer than ten. The chain employs TRBV5-1 and TRBJ2-3; D unresolved. The CDR3 length is 14 residues. CDR1 SGHRS and CDR2 YFSETQ come from the germline V gene. Trimming took off 4 bases at V and 10 bases at J, with 19 bases between the two ends. CDR3 sequence reads: CASSPTPFHEAQYF. The CDR3 DNA reads TGCGCCAGCAGCCCCACACCGTTCCACGAGGCGCAGTATTTT.

This chain joins TRBV20-1 and TRBJ1-6; no clear D gene. CDR3 length: 12 amino acids. V was trimmed by 3 bases and J by 5 bases, leaving 5 bases between them. Looked up from germline, CDR1 is DFQATT and CDR2 is SNEGSKA (reference sequence). As DNA, the CDR3 is TGCAGTGCTAGCAAAAATAATTCACCCCTCCACTTT. It codes for CSASKNNSPLHF.

This clonotype was seen only a few times. This chain connects TRBV20-1 to TRBJ2-3; 8 positions match TRBD2. In germline, CDR1 is DFQATT, CDR2 SNEGSKA (reference sequence). CDR3 length: 15 residues. V was clipped by 5 bases and J by 1 base; unmatched bases: 8. This chain's CDR3 is CSAEASGGRTDTQYF. The DNA of the CDR3 is TGCAGTGCTGAGGCCAGCGGGGGACGCACAGATACGCAGTATTTT.

V is TRBV30 and J is TRBJ2-3; 9 bases are shared with TRBD2. CDR1 and CDR2 (germline): GTSNPN, SVGIG (reference sequence). The CDR3 contains 14 residues. The J segment lost 1 base and the V segment lost 3 bases, leaving 2 bases of the junction unmatched. This CDR3 reads CAWRQRGGTDTQYF. Here the CDR3 DNA reads TGTGCCTGGAGACAGCGGGGGGGCACAGATACGCAGTATTTT.